This TCR beta chain was obtained from a study of cytomegalovirus exposure and HLA in healthy donors. At the time of sampling, donors were nominally healthy, though unrecorded immune exposures were likely. Trimming stripped 2 bases from V and 8 bases from J, with 28 bases between. The length of the CDR3 is 18 residues. Per the germline V gene, CDR1 is MDHEN and CDR2 is SYDVKM. Use of 60 Vbeta and 13 Jbeta primers characterized the PCR. Data came from immunoSEQ multiplex PCR; TCRdb stores just in-frame clones and leaves some out. The table lists 200,000 to 250,000 clones, 70% to 90% of them singletons. This sequence was found in a human donor in good health. The rearrangement uses TRBV28 and TRBJ2-7; weak D call: TRBD2 (7 bases). Sequencing input: PBMCs. The CDR3 sequence: CASSLEGGGTALVAKQYF. The CDR3 DNA follows: TGTGCCAGCAGTTTAGAGGGGGGGGGCACGGCCCTCGTTGCGAAGCAGTACTTC.